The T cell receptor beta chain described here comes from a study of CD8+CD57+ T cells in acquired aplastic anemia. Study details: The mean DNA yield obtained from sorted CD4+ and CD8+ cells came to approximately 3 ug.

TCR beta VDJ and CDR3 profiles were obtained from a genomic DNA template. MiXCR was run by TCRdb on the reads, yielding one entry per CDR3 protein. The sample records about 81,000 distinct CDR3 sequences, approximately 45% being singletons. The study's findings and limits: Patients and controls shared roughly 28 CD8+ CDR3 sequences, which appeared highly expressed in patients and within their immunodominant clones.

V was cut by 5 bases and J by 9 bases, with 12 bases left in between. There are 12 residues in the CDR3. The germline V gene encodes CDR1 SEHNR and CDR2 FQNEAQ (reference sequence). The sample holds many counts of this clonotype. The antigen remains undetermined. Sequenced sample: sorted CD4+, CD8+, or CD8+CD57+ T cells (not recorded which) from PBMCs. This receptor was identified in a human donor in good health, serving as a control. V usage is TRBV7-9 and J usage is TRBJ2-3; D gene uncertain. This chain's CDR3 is CASSGGPHTQYF. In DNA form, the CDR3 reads TGTGCCAGCAGCGGTGGCCCTCACACGCAGTATTTT.